The entry below describes one TCR beta chain. This entry is derived from a study of radiation and T cells in renal cell carcinoma. Sample time point: blood 2 weeks post-SBRT. Regarding treatment: 15 Gy SBRT to primary tumor, nephrectomy 4 weeks later. The protocol was immunoSEQ multiplex PCR, while the TCRdb copy is restricted to in-frame clones and leaves out a portion. The sample has roughly 120,000 clones; 75% to 90% are singletons. This receptor was obtained from a woman in her sixties or seventies with renal cell carcinoma. Sample: blood, taken from a patient whose treatment included radiotherapy and nephrectomy.

CDR3 residues: CASSGPGGSDYGYTF. The CDR3 DNA reads TGTGCCAGTAGTGGACCGGGAGGGAGTGACTATGGCTACACCTTC. This sequence joins TRBV19 and TRBJ1-2; D not resolved. V lost 5 bases to trimming and J lost 3 bases, with 16 bases between them. The germline gives CDR1 LNHDA, CDR2 SQIVND (reference sequence). The CDR3 has 15 residues.